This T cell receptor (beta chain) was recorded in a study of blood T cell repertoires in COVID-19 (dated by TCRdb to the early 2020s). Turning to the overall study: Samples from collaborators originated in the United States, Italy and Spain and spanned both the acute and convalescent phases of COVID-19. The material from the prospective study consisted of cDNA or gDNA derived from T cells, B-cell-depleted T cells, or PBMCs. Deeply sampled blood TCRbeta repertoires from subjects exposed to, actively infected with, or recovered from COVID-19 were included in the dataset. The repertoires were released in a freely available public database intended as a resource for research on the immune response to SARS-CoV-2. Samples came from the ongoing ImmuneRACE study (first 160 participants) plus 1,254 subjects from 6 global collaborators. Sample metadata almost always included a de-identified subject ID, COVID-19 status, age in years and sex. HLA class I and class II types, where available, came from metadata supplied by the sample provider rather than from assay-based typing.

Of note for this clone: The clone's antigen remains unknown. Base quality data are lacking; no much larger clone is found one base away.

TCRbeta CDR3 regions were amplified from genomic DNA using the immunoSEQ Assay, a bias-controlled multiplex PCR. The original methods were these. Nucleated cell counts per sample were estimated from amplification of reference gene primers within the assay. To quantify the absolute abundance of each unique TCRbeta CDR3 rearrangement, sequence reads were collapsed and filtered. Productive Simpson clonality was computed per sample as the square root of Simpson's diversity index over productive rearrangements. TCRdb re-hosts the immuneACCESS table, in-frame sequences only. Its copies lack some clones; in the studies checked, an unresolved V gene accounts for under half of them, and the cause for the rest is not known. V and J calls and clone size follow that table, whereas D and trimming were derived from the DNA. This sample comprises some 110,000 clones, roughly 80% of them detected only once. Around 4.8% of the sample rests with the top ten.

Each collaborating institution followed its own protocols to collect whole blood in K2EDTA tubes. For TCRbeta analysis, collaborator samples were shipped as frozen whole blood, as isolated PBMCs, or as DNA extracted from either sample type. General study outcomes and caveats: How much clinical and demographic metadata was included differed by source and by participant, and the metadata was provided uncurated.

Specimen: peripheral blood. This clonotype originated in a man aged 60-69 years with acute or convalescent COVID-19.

The CDR3 region has the sequence CASSEEGGRNSPLHF. The DNA is TGTGCCAGCAGTGAAGAGGGAGGGAGGAATTCACCCCTCCACTTT. The chain uses TRBV2 and TRBJ1-6; a confident D gene designation cannot be given. The germline V gene supplies CDR1 SNHLY and CDR2 FYNNEI. V loses 1 base, J loses 7 bases, and the germline ends lie 11 bases apart. From its cysteine to its phenylalanine, the CDR3 spans 15 amino acids. Of the read, only the CDR3 DNA is kept; its 45 bases are in frame from base 1.